The clone carrying this TCR beta chain was observed a handful of times. J gave up 3 bases and V 6 bases, and 4 bases lay outside the gene matches. There are 14 residues in the CDR3. Looked up from germline, CDR1 is KGHSH and CDR2 is LQKENI. The data stem from a study of blood T cell repertoires in COVID-19. Sequenced by immunoSEQ multiplex PCR; TCRdb stores in-frame clones only, minus some. The sample lists over 400,000 clones; roughly 89% were seen once. This chain connects TRBV18 to TRBJ1-1, with 10 bases matching TRBD1. The sample comprised peripheral blood. This TCR derives from a young woman with active or convalescent COVID-19. For the CDR3, the DNA is TGTGCCAGCTCCCGGGACAGGGGTGACACTGAAGCTTTCTTT. It encodes CASSRDRGDTEAFF.